These T cell receptor beta chains were read from a single sample in a study of radiation and T cells in renal cell carcinoma. Clones were read by immunoSEQ multiplex PCR, and TCRdb kept only the in-frame ones, dropping some. This table holds some 80,000 clones, 70% to 90% found once. The sample was blood, taken from a patient whose treatment included radiotherapy and nephrectomy. The receptors were gathered from a woman aged 55-69 years with renal cell carcinoma. Each CDR3 is given with its conserved first and last residue. Fields, in order: clone size, D gene, J gene, V gene, CDR3 DNA, CDR3 protein. The D gene is left open where the match is weak. Clone sizes are given selectively: once, few, many, or a class where the clone is expanded.

>-|-|TRBJ2-7|TRBV5-6
TGTGCCAGCTTCCGGTGGGCATCCTACGAGCAGTACTTC
CASFRWASYEQYF
>-|-|TRBJ2-7|TRBV2
TGTGCCAGCAGTGTTTGGTCCGGGACTGCAGGCTACGAGCAGTACTTC
CASSVWSGTAGYEQYF
>-|TRBD1|TRBJ1-2|TRBV5-4
TGTGCCAGCAGCCTCACCGGACAGGGCCGAAACCTCTATGGCTACACCTTC
CASSLTGQGRNLYGYTF
>once|TRBD1|TRBJ1-4|TRBV18
TGTGCCAGCTCCCCGACCGGGACAGACGATGCAACTAATGAAAAACTGTTTTTT
CASSPTGTDDATNEKLFF
>-|-|TRBJ1-5|TRBV5-8
TGTGCCAGCAGCCTCCCCCCCCAGGGGTGGTCGCCCCAGCATTTT
CASSLPPQGWSPQHF
>-|-|TRBJ2-4|TRBV2
TGTGCCAGCAGTGAAGGGAGGGGCAGGGGTGACATTCAGTACTTC
CASSEGRGRGDIQYF
>-|-|TRBJ2-7|TRBV28
TGTGCCAGCAGTGGGGGTGAGGTTAGGGGTAGCGCGAAGCAGTACTTC
CASSGGEVRGSAKQYF
>-|-|TRBJ2-3|TRBV7-9
TGTGCCAGCAGCTTAGAAGGGTGGACAGATACGCAGTATTTT
CASSLEGWTDTQYF
>-|-|TRBJ1-1|TRBV7-9
TGTGCCAGCAGCTTGCCGGTCACTGAAGCTTTCTTT
CASSLPVTEAFF
>-|-|TRBJ1-5|TRBV7-7
TGTGCTAGCAGCTCATTGGGGAGCAATCAGCCCCAGCATTTT
CASSSLGSNQPQHF
>-|TRBD1|TRBJ2-1|TRBV5-4
TGTGCCAGCAGCCGATATATGGGACAGCAAAACAATGAGCAGTTCTTC
CASSRYMGQQNNEQFF
>-|TRBD1|TRBJ2-7|TRBV28
TGTGCCAGCAGTCTGCGCCCCGGGACAGGTTTTTACTACGAGCAGTACTTC
CASSLRPGTGFYYEQYF
>-|-|TRBJ1-5|TRBV19
TGTGACCCAGAGCAGGGCAGCAATAGCAATCAGCCCCAGCATTTT
CDPEQGSNSNQPQHF
>-|-|TRBJ2-7|TRBV12-5
TGTGCTAGTGGTTCGACGACACATCTTTCTGGGGAGAGCTCCTACGAGCAGTACTTC
CASGSTTHLSGESSYEQYF
>-|TRBD1|TRBJ1-1|TRBV19
TGTGCCAGTAGCATATCAGGGGGGCTTATTGAAGCTTTCTTT
CASSISGGLIEAFF
>once|-|TRBJ1-3|TRBV10-3
TGTGCCATCAGTGATCCCGTGGGAGGTGGAAACACCATATATTTT
CAISDPVGGGNTIYF
>-|TRBD1|TRBJ2-6|TRBV7-3
TGTGCCAGCAGCTACAGGGGACGGACCTCTGGGGCCAACGTCCTGACTTTC
CASSYRGRTSGANVLTF
>-|TRBD2|TRBJ2-2|TRBV7-3
TGTGCCAGCAGCTCCTTAGCGGGGGGGAACACCGGGGAGCTGTTTTTT
CASSSLAGGNTGELFF
>-|-|TRBJ2-7|TRBV9
TGTGCCAGCAGCGTTAGCTTAACCTCCTACGAGCAGTACTTC
CASSVSLTSYEQYF
>-|-|TRBJ1-2|TRBV2
TGTGCCAGCAGGGCCGGCAGAGATGGCTACACCTTC
CASRAGRDGYTF
>-|TRBD2|TRBJ2-2|TRBV30
TGTGCCTGGAGTTCGGGACTAGCGGGAGGGCCTCGGGGCGGGGAGCTGTTTTTT
CAWSSGLAGGPRGGELFF
>-|TRBD1|TRBJ1-6|TRBV10-3
TGTGCCACAAACCGGGACAGGGATTCACCCCTCCACTTT
CATNRDRDSPLHF
>-|TRBD1|TRBJ2-1|TRBV27
TGTGCCAGCAGTTTATGGGGACAGGGCCACAATGAGCAGTTCTTC
CASSLWGQGHNEQFF